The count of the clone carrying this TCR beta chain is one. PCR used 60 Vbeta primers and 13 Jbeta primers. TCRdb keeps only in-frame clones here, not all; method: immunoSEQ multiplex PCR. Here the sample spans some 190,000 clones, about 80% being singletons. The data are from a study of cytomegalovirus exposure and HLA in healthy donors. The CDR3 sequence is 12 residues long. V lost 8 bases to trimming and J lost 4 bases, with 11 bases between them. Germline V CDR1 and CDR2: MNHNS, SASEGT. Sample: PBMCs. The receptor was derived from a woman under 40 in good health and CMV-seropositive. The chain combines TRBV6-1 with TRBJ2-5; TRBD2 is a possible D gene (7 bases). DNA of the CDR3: TGTGCCAGCTTCGGGGGGCGAGAGACCCAGTACTTC. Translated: CASFGGRETQYF.